This T cell receptor (beta chain) was captured by sequencing in a study of blood T cells in healthy people across ages. Then a second PCR, running about 7 to 11 cycles, was carried out with a sample-barcoded 5' primer and a J-beta primer mix. TCRdb re-called the 5' RACE reads through MiXCR, storing one row per CDR3 protein. The table has about 1.1 million distinct CDR3 sequences, 30% to 40% seen once. As regards this clonotype: One end of the junction fails to match germline, which may point to a read error.

Germline lookup yields CDR1 MNHNY and CDR2 SVGAGI (reference sequence). The CDR3 sequence is 15 residues long. Healthy Caucasian individuals from Russia aged about 6 to 95 served as donors. This TCR came from a man aged 18 to 30 in good health. This chain joins TRBV6-6 and TRBJ1-6; D is ambiguous. Sample: blood. The CDR3 nucleotides read TGTGCCAGCAGCAGCGGACCGGGGAGTCATTCACCCCCCCACTTT. Encoded protein: CASSSGPGSHSPPHF.